This TCR beta chain was identified in a study of CD8 T cells in Susac syndrome. Per germline, CDR1 LGHNA and CDR2 YNFKEQ. V was trimmed by 1 base and J by 7 bases, leaving 16 bases between them. CDR3 size: 16 residues. Reverse transcription of roughly 0.5 to 1 ug RNA used random hexamers. Each CDR3 protein gets one entry after TCRdb re-called the immunoSEQ multiplex PCR reads with MiXCR. This sample has 180,000 or so distinct CDR3 sequences, with around 94% found just once. Sequenced material: CD4+ T cells from PBMCs. The rearrangement joins TRBV4-2 to TRBJ2-2; D tentatively fits TRBD1 or TRBD2 (5 bases each). The TCR sequence derives from a human donor with Susac syndrome. CDR3 nucleotides: TGTGCCAGCAGCCAAGTTGGCCAAGGGACCCTCGGGGAGCTGTTTTTT. It codes for CASSQVGQGTLGELFF.